The subject of this entry is one TCR beta chain. This clone came up once. Its cognate antigen has yet to be identified. No base-level quality is on record; no much larger clone is a single base apart. Including cysteine and phenylalanine, the CDR3 has 14 amino acids. The kept DNA is CDR3 alone, 42 bases in frame from the first base. Compared with germline, V lacks 2 bases and J lacks 3 bases; bases without a gene match: 4. CDR1 SGDLS and CDR2 YYNGEE are derived from the germline V gene. The collaborating institutions used their own protocols to collect whole blood in K2EDTA tubes. For TCRbeta analysis, collaborators shipped samples in one of three forms: frozen whole blood, isolated PBMCs, or DNA extracted from either of those sample types. TCRbeta CDR3 regions were amplified from genomic DNA by means of the immunoSEQ Assay, a bias-controlled multiplex PCR. In the source study's methods: Within the assay, amplification of reference gene primers was used to estimate how many nucleated cells each sample contained. To quantify the absolute abundance of each unique TCRbeta CDR3 rearrangement, sequence reads were collapsed and filtered. Productive Simpson clonality was computed per sample as the square root of Simpson's diversity index over productive rearrangements. The immuneACCESS repertoire file appears here via TCRdb, limited to in-frame rearrangements. These files lack a portion of the clones; in checked studies, under half of the deficit traces to unresolved V genes, and the cause of the others is not known. The V and J calls and clone size are taken from that table; D and trimming were inferred from the DNA. This sample gives approximately 150,000 clones in total; about 92% of them show up just once. The top ten hold 1.5% to 2% of the sample.

This entry belongs to a study of blood T cell repertoires in COVID-19 (dated by TCRdb to about 2020). Context from the whole study: Samples from collaborators originated in the United States, Italy and Spain and spanned both the acute and convalescent phases of COVID-19. The material from the prospective study consisted of cDNA or gDNA derived from T cells, B-cell-depleted T cells, or PBMCs. The dataset comprised deeply sampled blood TCRbeta repertoires from subjects exposed to, actively infected with, or recovered from COVID-19. A freely available public database, intended as a resource for researchers studying the immune response to SARS-CoV-2, is where the repertoires were released. The samples were drawn from the first 160 participants of the ongoing ImmuneRACE study and from 950 to 1,500 subjects provided by 6 global collaborators. Nearly every sample came with metadata listing a de-identified subject ID, COVID-19 status, age in years and sex. Where available, HLA class I and class II types were taken from metadata supplied by the sample provider and were not determined by assay-based typing.

What the work shows at the level of the full study, not this receptor alone: The amount of clinical and demographic metadata varied by source and participant and was provided uncurated.

The receptor chain draws on TRBV9 and TRBJ1-1; TRBD1 lines up with 7 middle nucleotides. The receptor was isolated from a human donor in a cohort sampled during active COVID-19. What was sequenced was peripheral blood. The sequenced DNA is TGTGCCAGCAGCGTGGGGACAGAGTACACTGAAGCTTTCTTT. Its protein is CASSVGTEYTEAFF.